This T cell receptor (beta chain) was sequenced in a study of cytomegalovirus exposure and HLA in healthy donors. Vbeta (60) and Jbeta (13) primers were used in the PCR. Clones were read by immunoSEQ multiplex PCR, and TCRdb kept only the in-frame ones, dropping some. The table shows about 130,000 clones, with around 67% occurring only once. The CDR3 is 15 amino acids. Trimming stripped 0 bases from V and 4 bases from J, with 12 bases between. The germline V gene encodes CDR1 MGHRA and CDR2 YSYEKL. The source is a man younger than 35 in good health and CMV-seropositive. This rearrangement joins TRBV4-1 to TRBJ1-1; maybe TRBD1 (6 bases). Sequenced input: PBMCs. CDR3 bases: TGCGCCAGCAGCCAAGAGGGGGGGGCTTTCACTGAAGCTTTCTTT. Translation gives CASSQEGGAFTEAFF.